The present T cell receptor (beta chain) was sequenced within a study of blood T cell repertoires in COVID-19. Clones were sequenced by immunoSEQ multiplex PCR, and TCRdb holds only the in-frame ones, with some missing. The sample lists under 250,000 clones, 83% occurring once. The receptor's source is a woman aged 45-65 years who had been exposed to COVID-19. The specimen sequenced was PBMCs or T cells enriched from blood (not recorded which).

The CDR3 bases are TGTGCCAGCAGCCCGACGAAGAGGGGGGGGCACGAGGAAGCTTTCTTT. Translated, it gives CASSPTKRGGHEEAFF. The chain combines TRBV3-1 (or the pseudogene TRBV3-2) with TRBJ1-1, with D possibly matching TRBD1 (6 bases). The V end lost 4 bases, the J end lost 8 bases, and 23 bases lay between the germline ends. The CDR3 is 16 amino acids. CDR1 is LGHDT, CDR2 YNNKEL, per germline (reference sequence).